Below, 27 T cell receptor beta chains from the same sample are listed, as sequenced in a study of CD8+CD57+ T cells in acquired aplastic anemia. The use of genomic DNA as template underpinned the TCR beta VDJ and CDR3 profiling. TCRdb re-derived calls from the reads in MiXCR, one entry per CDR3 protein. The table shows 250,000 to 350,000 distinct CDR3 sequences, with approximately 56% occurring only once. Input material: sorted CD4+, CD8+, or CD8+CD57+ T cells (not recorded which) from PBMCs. These receptors were collected from a human donor with severe aplastic anemia or a healthy control (not recorded which).

This chain joins TRBV19 and TRBJ2-7; 7 bases agree with TRBD1. The length of the CDR3 is 12 residues. CDR1 LNHDA and CDR2 SQIVND come from the germline V gene (reference sequence). With 8 bases clipped from V and 4 bases from J, the junction kept 5 bases outside the gene matches. The CDR3 sequence: CASRDSKYEQYF. The CDR3 nucleotides read TGTGCCAGTCGGGACAGTAAGTACGAGCAGTACTTC.

The sample holds many counts of this clonotype. The genes are TRBV20-1 and TRBJ2-5; D is possibly TRBD2 (5 bases). The V end was cut by 2 bases, the J end by 5 bases, with 12 bases between. Per the germline V gene, CDR1 is DFQATT and CDR2 is SNEGSKA (reference sequence). This CDR3 is 13 amino acids long. Here the CDR3 DNA reads TGCAGTGCTAGATTTCGGGGTAGGGAGACCCAGTACTTC. This encodes CSARFRGRETQYF.

This clonotype was seen many times. The CDR3 sequence: CASSLAGGNTGELFF. CDR3 DNA: TGTGCCAGCAGCTTAGCAGGTGGCAACACCGGGGAGCTGTTTTTT. The chain recombines TRBV7-2 with TRBJ2-2, with D unclear. From germline, CDR1 is SGHTA and CDR2 FQGNSA. The CDR3 is made up of 15 amino acids. The V end lost 0 bases, the J end lost 2 bases, and 7 bases lay between the germline ends.

The chain couples TRBV9 to TRBJ2-7, with a possible D match to TRBD2 (5 bases). V lost 5 bases to trimming and J lost 10 bases, with 22 bases between them. Germline V gene data show CDR1 as SGDLS and CDR2 as YYNGEE. The CDR3 is 14 amino acids. This CDR3 reads CASSPRAEGYVQYF. The CDR3 DNA sequence: TGTGCCAGCAGTCCGCGCGCCGAGGGTTACGTTCAGTACTTC.

Comments on this clonotype: A much larger clone differs by one base, so this may be a read error. The chain carries TRBV3-1 and TRBJ1-6; the D gene is possibly TRBD1 (6 bases). CDR1 is LGHDT, CDR2 YNNKEL, per germline (reference sequence). The CDR3 totals 15 residues. CDR3 sequence reads: CASRVGGSCNSPLHF. CDR3 nucleotides: TGTGCCAGCAGGGTGGGGGGCTCCTGTAATTCACCCCTCCACTTT.

This clonotype has just a few counts. The gene calls are TRBV10-3 and TRBJ1-1; a weak D match, TRBD1 (6 bases). V dropped 0 bases and J dropped 5 bases, with 10 bases sitting between them. Germline CDR1 and CDR2: ENHRY and SYGVKD. The CDR3 loop spans 14 amino acids. The DNA of the CDR3 is TGTGCCATCAGTGAGTCGATGAGGGGGACTGAAGCTTTCTTT. Its translation is CAISESMRGTEAFF.

This clonotype was seen only once. The genes are TRBV20-1 and TRBJ2-5; 9 bases match TRBD1. Germline V lookup: CDR1 DFQATT, CDR2 SNEGSKA (reference sequence). The CDR3 spans 16 residues. Germline trimming cut 0 bases from V and 6 bases from J; bases unmatched to any gene: 11. The CDR3: CSAREQGALLIQTQYF. The CDR3 DNA follows: TGCAGTGCTAGAGAACAGGGGGCACTTCTAATACAGACCCAGTACTTC.

In its sample, this clonotype was seen a few times. This chain links TRBV5-1 with TRBJ2-1; 7 bases align to TRBD1. Trimming took 3 bases from V and 6 from J; bases not matched to a gene: 3. Germline V gene lookup returns CDR1 SGHRS and CDR2 YFSETQ. The CDR3 has 13 residues. CDR3 sequence reads: CASSSRQGNEQFF. The CDR3 nucleotides read TGCGCCAGCAGCTCTCGACAGGGCAATGAGCAGTTCTTC. Full variable domain (rest looked up from reference TRBV5-1 and TRBJ2-1): KAGVTQTPRYLIKTRGQQVTLSCSPISGHRSVSWYQQTPGQGLQFLFEYFSETQRNKGNFPGRFSGRQFSNSRSEMNVSTLELGDSALYLCASSSRQGNEQFFGPGTRLTVL.

For the CDR3, the DNA is TGTGCCAGCAGCCGATCGAGTAGCAGGTCACAGGGAGAGACCCAGTACTTC. Translation: CASSRSSSRSQGETQYF. The chain uses TRBV5-4 and TRBJ2-5; D perhaps matches TRBD1 (6 bases). Looked up from germline, CDR1 is SGHNT and CDR2 is YYREEE (reference sequence). V was cut by 4 bases and J by 4 bases, with 23 bases left in between. There are 17 residues in the CDR3.

This clonotype occurred a few times. This chain uses TRBV7-9 with TRBJ2-7; tentatively, D is TRBD2 (6 bases). The CDR3 runs to 15 residues. Trimming stripped 5 bases from V and 3 bases from J, with 17 bases between. CDR1 and CDR2 from the germline V gene are SEHNR and FQNEAQ (reference sequence). The CDR3 DNA reads as TGTGCCAGCAGCGAAGGGGCGGGGACCAACTACGAGCAGTACTTC. It translates to CASSEGAGTNYEQYF.

This rearrangement joins TRBV20-1 to TRBJ2-7, with D tentatively TRBD1 (6 bases). CDR1 and CDR2 (germline): DFQATT, SNEGSKA (reference sequence). Trimming pared 5 bases from V and 0 bases from J, leaving 11 bases between. This CDR3 spans 13 amino acids. CDR3 in amino acids: CSAPDRNSYEQYF. CDR3 in DNA: TGCAGTGCTCCGGACAGAAACTCCTACGAGCAGTACTTC.

This clonotype has just a few counts. This rearrangement joins TRBV10-3 to TRBJ1-5; TRBD1 matches at 7 bases. The CDR3 spans 18 residues. The V segment lost 0 bases and the J segment 6 bases; nucleotides outside the gene matches: 14. Germline assignment: CDR1 ENHRY and CDR2 SYGVKD. The CDR3 DNA is TGTGCCATCAGTGAGTCGGGGCTAGCGGGACAGACTCTTCAGCCCCAGCATTTT. As protein: CAISESGLAGQTLQPQHF.

This clonotype was observed a few times. The chain combines TRBV10-3 with TRBJ1-2; no clear D gene. Per the germline V gene, CDR1 is ENHRY and CDR2 is SYGVKD. Trimming stripped 2 bases from V and 7 bases from J, with 14 bases between. This CDR3 is built from 14 residues. The CDR3 region has the DNA TGTGCCATCAGTGAGCTGGGCAGTGTTTCTGGCTACACCTTC. Translation: CAISELGSVSGYTF.

J is TRBJ2-7 and V is TRBV9; D is uncertain. Germline CDR1 SGDLS, CDR2 YYNGEE. This CDR3 region has 13 residues. V was shortened by 0 bases and J by 0 bases, with 4 bases between the two germline ends. The CDR3 DNA reads TGTGCCAGCAGCGTAGAGGGCTCCTACGAGCAGTACTTC. Its protein is CASSVEGSYEQYF. Combining the CDR3 with reference TRBV9 and TRBJ2-7 gives the whole variable domain DSGVTQTPKHLITATGQRVTLRCSPRSGDLSVYWYQQSLDQGLQFLIQYYNGEERAKGNILERFSAQQFPDLHSELNLSSLELGDSALYFCASSVEGSYEQYFGPGTRLTVT.

The J gene is TRBJ2-3, the V gene TRBV20-1, with TRBD2 identical over 10 bases. The V gene's germline CDR1 is DFQATT and CDR2 SNEGSKA (reference sequence). The CDR3 covers 17 residues. The ends lost 5 bases at V and 2 bases at J; junction bases unmatched: 13. The CDR3 nucleotides read TGCAGTGCTCCCCCCCGAGGTAGCGGGGGGCCCACAGATACGCAGTATTTT. Translated, it gives CSAPPRGSGGPTDTQYF.

In this sample, this clonotype turned up a few times. V and J are TRBV24-1 and TRBJ2-1; a weak D match, TRBD1 (6 bases). CDR1 is KGHDR and CDR2 is SFDVKD in the germline V gene. V was shortened by 7 bases and J by 5 bases, with 11 bases between the two germline ends. CDR3 length: 13 amino acids. CDR3 bases: TGTGCCACCAGAGGTTGGACAGACAATGAGCAGTTCTTC. Translation gives CATRGWTDNEQFF.

This sequence joins TRBV20-1 and TRBJ2-7; a weak D match, TRBD2 (6 bases). The CDR3 is made up of 14 amino acids. Trimming took 3 bases from V and 0 from J, leaving 12 bases between them. Germline values: CDR1 DFQATT, CDR2 SNEGSKA (reference sequence). The CDR3 protein is CSARGGGSSYEQYF. DNA for the CDR3: TGCAGTGCTAGGGGGGGTGGGTCCTCCTACGAGCAGTACTTC.

V is TRBV5-1 and J is TRBJ2-1; D not resolved. The germline V gene encodes CDR1 SGHRS and CDR2 YFSETQ. Trimming removed 2 bases at V and 3 bases at J, with 12 bases between. This CDR3 region has 15 residues. CDR3 coding DNA: TGCGCCAGCAGCTTCTCCCAAGCTGGCTACAATGAGCAGTTCTTC. It codes for CASSFSQAGYNEQFF. The complete variable domain, with remaining parts taken from reference TRBV5-1 and TRBJ2-1, reads KAGVTQTPRYLIKTRGQQVTLSCSPISGHRSVSWYQQTPGQGLQFLFEYFSETQRNKGNFPGRFSGRQFSNSRSEMNVSTLELGDSALYLCASSFSQAGYNEQFFGPGTRLTVL.

As for this clonotype: With a much larger clone just one base away, this may be a read error. The rearrangement uses TRBV18 and TRBJ2-5, with D unclear. Looked up from germline, CDR1 is KGHSH and CDR2 is LQKENI. V was trimmed by 3 bases and J by 2 bases, leaving 10 bases between them. The CDR3 spans 14 residues. The CDR3 DNA is TGTGCCAGCTCACCGCTACAAGAACAAGAGACCCAGTACTTC. Protein sequence: CASSPLQEQETQYF.

This chain links TRBV3-1 with TRBJ2-4, with D perhaps TRBD2 (5 bases). CDR1 and CDR2 from the germline V gene are LGHDT and YNNKEL (reference sequence). V dropped 4 bases and J dropped 0 bases, with 10 bases sitting between them. This CDR3 region has 15 residues. The CDR3 spells CASSPTLAAKNIQYF. DNA of the CDR3: TGTGCCAGCAGCCCGACCCTAGCAGCCAAAAACATTCAGTACTTC.

About this clonotype: At one boundary the junction diverges from the germline segment, which might be a read error. The chain couples TRBV7-9 to TRBJ1-4; a weak D match, TRBD1 (5 bases). The germline V gene encodes CDR1 SEHNR and CDR2 FQNEAQ (reference sequence). The CDR3 loop spans 14 amino acids. DNA for the CDR3: TGTGCCAGCAGCTTGGGACTGACCGGGGAAAAACCGTTTTTT. Protein: CASSLGLTGEKPFF.

This clonotype was observed a handful of times. The V gene is TRBV7-8, the J gene TRBJ2-5; D gene ambiguous. Trimming took 2 bases from V and 5 from J, leaving 6 bases between them. The CDR3 runs to 12 residues. CDR1 SGHVS and CDR2 FQNEAQ come from the germline V gene. The CDR3 DNA is TGTGCCAGCAGCTTAAATTTGGAGACCCAGTACTTC. Translated: CASSLNLETQYF.

This clonotype was seen a few times. The J gene is TRBJ1-2, the V gene TRBV20-1; the match to TRBD1 covers 11 bases. After removal of 4 bases from V and 3 bases from J, the junction contained 7 bases not matched to a gene. From germline, CDR1 is DFQATT and CDR2 SNEGSKA (reference sequence). The CDR3 is made up of 15 amino acids. As DNA, the CDR3 is TGCAGTGCTAACACCGTGGGACAGGGGGACTATGGCTACACCTTC. Translation: CSANTVGQGDYGYTF.

The V gene is TRBV20-1, the J gene TRBJ2-7, with 7 positions matching TRBD1. Germline CDR1 DFQATT, CDR2 SNEGSKA (reference sequence). This CDR3 comprises 12 residues. J was trimmed by 3 bases and V by 6 bases; bases with no gene match: 5. CDR3: CSARQGGYEQYF. In DNA form, the CDR3 reads TGCAGTGCCCGACAGGGCGGCTACGAGCAGTACTTC.

V and J are TRBV5-4 and TRBJ1-4; possibly TRBD1 for D (6 bases). There are 16 residues in the CDR3. V lost 1 base, J lost 3 bases, and 13 bases lay in between. Germline assignment: CDR1 SGHNT and CDR2 YYREEE (reference sequence). The CDR3 reads CASSLTTGSSNEKLFF. The CDR3 DNA sequence: TGTGCCAGCAGCTTGACTACAGGGTCTTCTAATGAAAAACTGTTTTTT. The whole variable domain, filled in from reference TRBV5-4 and TRBJ1-4, reads ETGVTQSPTHLIKTRGQQVTLRCSSQSGHNTVSWYQQALGQGPQFIFQYYREEENGRGNFPPRFSGLQFPNYSSELNVNALELDDSALYLCASSLTTGSSNEKLFFGSGTQLSVL.

V usage is TRBV9 and J usage is TRBJ1-6; TRBD1 aligns across 8 bases. Unmatched junction bases numbered 3, after V lost 2 bases and J lost 5 bases. Germline loops: CDR1 SGDLS, CDR2 YYNGEE. There are 15 residues in the CDR3. CDR3 sequence reads: CASSVQGQDNSPLHF. In DNA, the CDR3 is TGTGCCAGCAGCGTGCAGGGACAGGATAATTCACCCCTCCACTTT.

This clonotype was recorded many times. J is TRBJ1-2 and V is TRBV5-6, with unresolved D. Germline V gives CDR1 SGHDT, CDR2 YYEEEE. With 2 bases removed from V and 2 bases from J, the gap between germline ends came to 1 base. This CDR3 has 11 amino acids. CDR3 sequence (DNA): TGTGCCAGCAGCTTAAACTATGGCTACACCTTC. Translation: CASSLNYGYTF.